The T cell receptor (beta chain) under discussion was sequenced for a study of shared clonotypes between healthy human individuals. Overall study context: The cohort comprised a couple of women and a few men. Their ages spanned 18 to 49 years. The study used three CD4 naive, three CD4 memory, two CD8 naive and one CD8 memory plate per donor.

The CDR3 covers 17 residues. Germline assignment: CDR1 SGHRS and CDR2 YFSETQ. V lost 1 base and J 5 bases, leaving 21 bases between the germline ends. Sequenced by immunoSEQ multiplex PCR; TCRdb stores in-frame clones only, minus some. The sample has about 2.3 million clones, approximately 95% seen once. This clone appeared once. Sequenced sample: naive CD4+ T cells from PBMCs. Specified subset: CD45RA+ positively selected. The V and J genes are TRBV5-1 and TRBJ2-5; D might be TRBD2 (6 bases). This TCR was recovered from a man in his late teens or twenties in good health. Some clones in this sample may be carry-over from other donors' samples. The CDR3 sequence: CASSLWASPSGTETQYF. The CDR3, as DNA: TGCGCCAGCAGCTTGTGGGCTAGCCCTTCCGGGACTGAGACCCAGTACTTC. The whole variable domain, filled in from reference TRBV5-1 and TRBJ2-5, reads KAGVTQTPRYLIKTRGQQVTLSCSPISGHRSVSWYQQTPGQGLQFLFEYFSETQRNKGNFPGRFSGRQFSNSRSEMNVSTLELGDSALYLCASSLWASPSGTETQYFGPGTRLLVL.